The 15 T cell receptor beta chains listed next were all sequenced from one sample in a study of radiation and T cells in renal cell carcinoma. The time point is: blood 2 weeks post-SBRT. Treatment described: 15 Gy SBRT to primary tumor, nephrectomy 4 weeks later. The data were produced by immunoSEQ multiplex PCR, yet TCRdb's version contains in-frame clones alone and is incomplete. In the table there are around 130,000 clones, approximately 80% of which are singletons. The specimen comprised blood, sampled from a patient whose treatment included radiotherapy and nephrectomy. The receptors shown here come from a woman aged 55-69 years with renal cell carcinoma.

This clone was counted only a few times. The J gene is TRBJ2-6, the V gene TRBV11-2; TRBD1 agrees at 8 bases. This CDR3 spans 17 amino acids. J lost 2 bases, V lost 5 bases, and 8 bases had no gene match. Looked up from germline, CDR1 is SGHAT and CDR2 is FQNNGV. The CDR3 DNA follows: TGTGCCAGCAGCCACGTGGCAGGGGGCACTGGGGCCAACGTCCTGACTTTC. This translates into CASSHVAGGTGANVLTF.

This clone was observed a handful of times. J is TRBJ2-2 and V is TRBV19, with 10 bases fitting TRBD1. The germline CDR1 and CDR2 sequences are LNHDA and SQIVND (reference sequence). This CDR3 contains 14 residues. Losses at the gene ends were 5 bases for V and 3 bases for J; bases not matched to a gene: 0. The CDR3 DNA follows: TGTGCCAGTAGTGGGACAGGGGACACCGGGGAGCTGTTTTTT. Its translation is CASSGTGDTGELFF.

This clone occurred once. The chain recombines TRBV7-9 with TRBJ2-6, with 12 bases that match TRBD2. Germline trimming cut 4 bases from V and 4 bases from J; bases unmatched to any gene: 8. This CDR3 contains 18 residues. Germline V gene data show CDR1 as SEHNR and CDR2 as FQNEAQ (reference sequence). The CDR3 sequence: CASSSTTSGRPGANVLTF. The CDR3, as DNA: TGTGCCAGCAGCTCCACGACTAGCGGGAGACCCGGGGCCAACGTCCTGACTTTC.

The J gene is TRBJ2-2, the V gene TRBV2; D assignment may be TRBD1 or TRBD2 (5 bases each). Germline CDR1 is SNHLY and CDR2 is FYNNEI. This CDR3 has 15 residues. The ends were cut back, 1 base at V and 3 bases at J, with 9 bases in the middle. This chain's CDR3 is CASSEGGMHTGELFF. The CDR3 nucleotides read TGTGCCAGCAGTGAAGGGGGGATGCACACCGGGGAGCTGTTTTTT.

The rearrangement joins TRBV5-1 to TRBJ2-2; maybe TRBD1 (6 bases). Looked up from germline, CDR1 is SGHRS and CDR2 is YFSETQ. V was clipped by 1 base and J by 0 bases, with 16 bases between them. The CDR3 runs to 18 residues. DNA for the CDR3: TGCGCCAGCAGCTTGCGGTCCGTAGGGGGACCGAACACCGGGGAGCTGTTTTTT. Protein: CASSLRSVGGPNTGELFF.

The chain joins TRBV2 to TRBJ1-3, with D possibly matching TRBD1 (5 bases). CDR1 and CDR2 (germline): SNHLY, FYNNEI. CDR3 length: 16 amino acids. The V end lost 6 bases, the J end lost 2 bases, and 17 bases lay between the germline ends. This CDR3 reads CASRGGLQKAGNTIYF. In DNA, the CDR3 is TGTGCCAGCAGGGGGGGACTCCAAAAGGCTGGAAACACCATATATTTT.

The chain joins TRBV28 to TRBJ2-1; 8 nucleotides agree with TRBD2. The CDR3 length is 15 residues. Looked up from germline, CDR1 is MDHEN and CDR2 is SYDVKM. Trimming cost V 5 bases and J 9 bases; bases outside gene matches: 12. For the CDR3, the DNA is TGTGCCAGCAGTCCCCGGGGGGGGGAGCGAGTTGAGCAGTTCTTC. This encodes CASSPRGGERVEQFF.

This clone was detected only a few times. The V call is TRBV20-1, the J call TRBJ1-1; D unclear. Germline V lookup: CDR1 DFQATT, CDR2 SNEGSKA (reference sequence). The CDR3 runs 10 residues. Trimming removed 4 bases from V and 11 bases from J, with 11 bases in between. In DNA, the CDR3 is TGCAGTGCTATCTTGGGATCGGCTTTCTTT. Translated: CSAILGSAFF.

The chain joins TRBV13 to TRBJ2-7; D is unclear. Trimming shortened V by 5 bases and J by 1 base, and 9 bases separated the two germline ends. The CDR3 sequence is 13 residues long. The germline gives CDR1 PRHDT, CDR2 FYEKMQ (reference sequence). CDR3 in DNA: TGTGCCAGCAGCAATCCCTTATCCTACGAGCAGTACTTC. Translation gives CASSNPLSYEQYF. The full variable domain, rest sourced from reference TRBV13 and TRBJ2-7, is AAGVIQSPRHLIKEKRETATLKCYPIPRHDTVYWYQQGPGQDPQFLISFYEKMQSDKGSIPDRFSAQQFSDYHSELNMSSLELGDSALYFCASSNPLSYEQYFGPGTRLTVT.

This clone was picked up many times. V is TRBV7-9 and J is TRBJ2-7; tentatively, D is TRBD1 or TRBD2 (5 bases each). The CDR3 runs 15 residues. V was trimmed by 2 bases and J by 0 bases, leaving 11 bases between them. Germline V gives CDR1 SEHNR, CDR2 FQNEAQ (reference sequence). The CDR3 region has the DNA TGTGCCAGCAGCTTAAGTGGGGGTAGCTCCTACGAGCAGTACTTC. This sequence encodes CASSLSGGSSYEQYF. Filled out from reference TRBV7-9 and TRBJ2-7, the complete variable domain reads DTGVSQNPRHKITKRGQNVTFRCDPISEHNRLYWYRQTLGQGPEFLTYFQNEAQLEKSRLLSDRFSAERPKGSFSTLEIQRTEQGDSAMYLCASSLSGGSSYEQYFGPGTRLTVT.

This chain's CDR3 is CAISEDREVYGYTF. The CDR3 coding sequence is TGTGCCATCAGTGAAGACAGGGAGGTCTATGGCTACACCTTC. This sequence joins TRBV10-3 and TRBJ1-2; 7 nucleotides agree with TRBD1. The CDR3 length is 14 residues. V dropped 3 bases and J dropped 4; count of bases not matched to a gene: 5. Germline lookup yields CDR1 ENHRY and CDR2 SYGVKD.

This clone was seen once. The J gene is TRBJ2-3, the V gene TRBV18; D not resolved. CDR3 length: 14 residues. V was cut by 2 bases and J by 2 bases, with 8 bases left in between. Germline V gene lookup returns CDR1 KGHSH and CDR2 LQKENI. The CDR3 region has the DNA TGTGCCAGCTCACCAGACCTGGCCACAGATACGCAGTATTTT. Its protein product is CASSPDLATDTQYF.

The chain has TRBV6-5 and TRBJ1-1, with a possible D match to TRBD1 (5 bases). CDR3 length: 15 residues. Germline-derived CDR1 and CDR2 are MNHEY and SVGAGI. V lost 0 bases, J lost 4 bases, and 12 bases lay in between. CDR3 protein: CASSYSGRGSTEAFF. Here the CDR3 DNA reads TGTGCCAGCAGTTACTCGGGACGGGGATCCACTGAAGCTTTCTTT.

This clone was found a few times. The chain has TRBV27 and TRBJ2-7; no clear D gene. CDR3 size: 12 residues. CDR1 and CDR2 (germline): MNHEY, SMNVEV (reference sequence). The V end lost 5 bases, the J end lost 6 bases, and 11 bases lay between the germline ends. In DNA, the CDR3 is TGTGCCAGCAGTACCCCAGTGGGCGAGCAGTACTTC. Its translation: CASSTPVGEQYF.

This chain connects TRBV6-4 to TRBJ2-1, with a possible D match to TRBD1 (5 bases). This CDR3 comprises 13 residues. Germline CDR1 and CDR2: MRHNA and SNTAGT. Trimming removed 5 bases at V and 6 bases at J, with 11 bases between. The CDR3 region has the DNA TGTGCCAGCAGTTTTGGGGCCGGCAATGAGCAGTTCTTC. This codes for CASSFGAGNEQFF.